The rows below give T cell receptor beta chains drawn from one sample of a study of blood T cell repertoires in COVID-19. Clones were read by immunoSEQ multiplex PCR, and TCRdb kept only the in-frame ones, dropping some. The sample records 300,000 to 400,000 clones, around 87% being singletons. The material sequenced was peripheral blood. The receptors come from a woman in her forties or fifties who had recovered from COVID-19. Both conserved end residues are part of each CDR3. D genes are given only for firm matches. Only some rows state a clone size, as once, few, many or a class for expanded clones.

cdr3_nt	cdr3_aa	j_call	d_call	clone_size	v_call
TGTGCCAGTTTCGGGGCAGGGGGGACCTACAATGAGCAGTTCTTC	CASFGAGGTYNEQFF	TRBJ2-1	-	-	TRBV28
TGCGCCAGCAGCCAACTTAGGACAGCTTACACCGGGGAGCTGTTTTTT	CASSQLRTAYTGELFF	TRBJ2-2	-	-	TRBV4-3
TGTGCCAGTAGTTTACCGGGACAGGGAACCTACGAGCAGTACTTC	CASSLPGQGTYEQYF	TRBJ2-7	TRBD1	-	TRBV19
TGTGCCAGCAGGGCAACCCCGAGGGGACTAGCGGCACTAGCCAAAAACATTCAGTACTTC	CASRATPRGLAALAKNIQYF	TRBJ2-4	TRBD2	once	TRBV28
TGTGCCAGCAGCGCCGACAGGGGACACTATGGCTACACCTTC	CASSADRGHYGYTF	TRBJ1-2	TRBD1	-	TRBV9
TGTGCCAGCAGTTTTAGGTGGGGCGATGGCTACACCTTC	CASSFRWGDGYTF	TRBJ1-2	-	once	TRBV12-3/TRBV12-4
TGTGCCAGCAGCTGGACCGGGAACTTGCGTGGAAATGAGCAGTTCTTC	CASSWTGNLRGNEQFF	TRBJ2-1	-	-	TRBV5-4
TGTGCCAGCAGCCAAGATACGAGGGTAGGCTACACCTTC	CASSQDTRVGYTF	TRBJ1-2	-	-	TRBV3-1/TRBV3-2
TGTGCCAGCAGCCATCTAACCCAGGGGGTCGGCTACACCTTC	CASSHLTQGVGYTF	TRBJ1-2	TRBD1	-	TRBV28
TGTGCCAGCAGCCCATCGGGAGGAGGGATCTACGAGCAGTACTTC	CASSPSGGGIYEQYF	TRBJ2-7	TRBD2	-	TRBV9
TGCGCCAGCAGCCAAGATCTGCTAGTGACTGGGACAGATACGCAGTATTTT	CASSQDLLVTGTDTQYF	TRBJ2-3	-	-	TRBV4-3
TGTGCCAGCAGTTTTTTGGCGGGAGGGCAGTACTTC	CASSFLAGGQYF	TRBJ2-7	TRBD2	-	TRBV28
TGTGCCAGCACCCAGAGTGGGCAGGGGGCTTCTGTTGAGCAGTTCTTC	CASTQSGQGASVEQFF	TRBJ2-1	TRBD1	few	TRBV28
TGTGCCAGCAGCCCCCGGACATCGATTGAGCAGTTCTTC	CASSPRTSIEQFF	TRBJ2-1	-	-	TRBV9
TGTGCCAGCAGTCCCGGGGGACGACGACACCCCTCACCCCTCCACTTT	CASSPGGRRHPSPLHF	TRBJ1-6	-	-	TRBV27
TGCAGCGTTGTACGGTCCATGAACACTGAAGCTTTCTTT	CSVVRSMNTEAFF	TRBJ1-1	-	-	TRBV29-1
TGTGCCAGCAGCTTATGGGCAGCCGGGGTTGAGACCCAGTACTTC	CASSLWAAGVETQYF	TRBJ2-5	-	-	TRBV7-6
TGTGCAAGTCGCTTGAGGGGGCTCGGGGAAGCTTTCTTT	CASRLRGLGEAFF	TRBJ1-1	-	once	TRBV12-2
TGTGCCAGTAGTGCCGGGACAGGGTTATACGAGCAGTACTTC	CASSAGTGLYEQYF	TRBJ2-7	TRBD1	-	TRBV19
TGTGCCTGGGGGAGACAGGGGAAGAGTGGCTACACCTTC	CAWGRQGKSGYTF	TRBJ1-2	TRBD1	-	TRBV30
TGTGCCAGCAGCCAAGATGTTCTTAGCGGGAGCGGCACCGGGGAGCTGTTTTTT	CASSQDVLSGSGTGELFF	TRBJ2-2	TRBD2	-	TRBV3-1/TRBV3-2
TGCGCCAGCAGCTTGTCTGGAGTTAGCTCCTATAATTCACCCCTCCACTTT	CASSLSGVSSYNSPLHF	TRBJ1-6	-	-	TRBV5-1
TGTGCCAGCAGCGTACAGGGGGCATTGACGGAGACCCAGTACTTC	CASSVQGALTETQYF	TRBJ2-5	TRBD1	-	TRBV5-6
TGTGCCAGTAGTATAGTGGGGGCGCTAACCACAGATACGCAGTATTTT	CASSIVGALTTDTQYF	TRBJ2-3	-	-	TRBV19
TGTGCCAGCAGCTTAGGGGTCGGGACAGCGAGTCCCTTATACAATGAGCAGTTCTTC	CASSLGVGTASPLYNEQFF	TRBJ2-1	TRBD1	-	TRBV7-2